This record concerns one T cell receptor beta chain sequence. Its target is not known. J gave up 4 bases and V 2 bases, and 2 bases lay outside the gene matches. CDR3 length: 15 residues. Germline CDR1 GTSNPN, CDR2 SVGIG (reference sequence). This specimen belongs to a study of T cell responses to AZD1222 COVID-19 vaccine. Broader study findings: At 160-218 and 743-854, vaccine-associated CD4 TCRs were dominant, and they spanned spike. Repertoires were obtained solely post-peak T cell response. The reported proportion of spike-specific TCRs targeting unmutated variant regions was nearly half.

Sequenced by immunoSEQ multiplex PCR; TCRdb stores in-frame clones only, minus some. The sample includes approximately 90,000 clones, roughly nine tenths seen only once; the top ten take 3%. The source is an adult in good health. The source was peripheral blood, collected on day 0 of AZD1222 vaccination. This chain joins TRBV30 and TRBJ2-1; 13 bases are a match to TRBD2. This CDR3 reads CAWSQGLAGYNEQFF. In nucleotides, the CDR3 is TGTGCCTGGAGTCAGGGACTAGCGGGGTACAATGAGCAGTTCTTC.